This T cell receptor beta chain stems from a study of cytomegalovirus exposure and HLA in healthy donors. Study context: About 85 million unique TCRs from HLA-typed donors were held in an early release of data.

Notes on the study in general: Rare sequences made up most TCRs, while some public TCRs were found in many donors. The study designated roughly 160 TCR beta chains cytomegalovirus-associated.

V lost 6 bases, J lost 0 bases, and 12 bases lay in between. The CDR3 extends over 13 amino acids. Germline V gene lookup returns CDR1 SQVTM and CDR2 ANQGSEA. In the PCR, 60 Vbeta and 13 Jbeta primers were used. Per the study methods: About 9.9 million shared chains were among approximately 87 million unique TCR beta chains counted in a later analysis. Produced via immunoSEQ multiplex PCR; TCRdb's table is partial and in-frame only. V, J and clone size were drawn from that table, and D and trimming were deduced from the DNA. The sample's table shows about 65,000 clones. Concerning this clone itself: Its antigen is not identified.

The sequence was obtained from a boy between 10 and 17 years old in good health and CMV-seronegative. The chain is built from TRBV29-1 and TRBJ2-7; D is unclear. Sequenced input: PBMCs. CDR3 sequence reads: CSVSSGVSYEQYF. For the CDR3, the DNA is TGCAGCGTCAGTTCTGGAGTCTCCTACGAGCAGTACTTC.